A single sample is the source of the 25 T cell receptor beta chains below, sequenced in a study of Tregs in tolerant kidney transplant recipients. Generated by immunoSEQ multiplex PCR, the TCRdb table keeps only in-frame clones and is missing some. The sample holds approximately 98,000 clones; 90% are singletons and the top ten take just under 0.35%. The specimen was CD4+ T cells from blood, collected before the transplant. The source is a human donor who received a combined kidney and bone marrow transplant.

CDR3 coding DNA: TGTGCCACCAGCAGAGATCTGGGGCCCACTGAAGCTTTCTTT. It codes for CATSRDLGPTEAFF. This rearrangement joins TRBV15 to TRBJ1-1; perhaps TRBD1 as D (5 bases). The CDR3 spans 14 residues. Germline CDR1 and CDR2: LNHNV and YYDKDF (reference sequence). The germline V and J ends were trimmed by 0 bases and 4 bases, with 9 bases remaining between them.

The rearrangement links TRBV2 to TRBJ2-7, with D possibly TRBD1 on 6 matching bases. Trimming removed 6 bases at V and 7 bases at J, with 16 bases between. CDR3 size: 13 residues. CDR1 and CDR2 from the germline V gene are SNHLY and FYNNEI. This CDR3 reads CASSGTGPGEQYF. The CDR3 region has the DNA TGTGCCAGCAGCGGTACAGGGCCGGGGGAGCAGTACTTC.

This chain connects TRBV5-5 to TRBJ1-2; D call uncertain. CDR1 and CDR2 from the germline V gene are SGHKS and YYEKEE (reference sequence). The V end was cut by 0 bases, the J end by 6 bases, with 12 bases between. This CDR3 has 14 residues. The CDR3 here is CASSLAPGPDGYTF. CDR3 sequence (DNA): TGTGCCAGCAGCTTGGCCCCGGGTCCGGATGGCTACACCTTC. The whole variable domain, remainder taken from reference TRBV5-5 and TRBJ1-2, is DAGVTQSPTHLIKTRGQQVTLRCSPISGHKSVSWYQQVLGQGPQFIFQYYEKEERGRGNFPDRFSARQFPNYSSELNVNALLLGDSALYLCASSLAPGPDGYTFGSGTRLTVV.

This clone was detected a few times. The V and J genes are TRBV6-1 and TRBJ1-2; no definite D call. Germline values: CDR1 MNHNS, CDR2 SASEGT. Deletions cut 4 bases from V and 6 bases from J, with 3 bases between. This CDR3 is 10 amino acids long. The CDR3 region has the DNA TGTGCCAGCAGTGCCGATGGCTACACCTTC. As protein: CASSADGYTF.

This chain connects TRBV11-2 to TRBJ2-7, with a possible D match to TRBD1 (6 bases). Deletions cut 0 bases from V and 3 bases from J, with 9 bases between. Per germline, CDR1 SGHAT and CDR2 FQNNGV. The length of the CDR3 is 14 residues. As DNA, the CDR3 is TGTGCCAGCAGCTTAGAACAGGGCTACTACGAGCAGTACTTC. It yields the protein CASSLEQGYYEQYF.

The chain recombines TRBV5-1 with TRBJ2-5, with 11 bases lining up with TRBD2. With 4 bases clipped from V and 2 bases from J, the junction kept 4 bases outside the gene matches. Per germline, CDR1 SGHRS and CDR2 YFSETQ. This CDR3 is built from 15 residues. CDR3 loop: CASSRRLAGQETQYF. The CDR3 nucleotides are TGCGCCAGCAGCCGCCGACTAGCGGGGCAAGAGACCCAGTACTTC.

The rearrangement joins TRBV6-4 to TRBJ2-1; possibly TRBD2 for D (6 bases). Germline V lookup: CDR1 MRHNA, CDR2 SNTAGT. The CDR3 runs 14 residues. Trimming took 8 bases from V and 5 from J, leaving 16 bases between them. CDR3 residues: CASRLASANNEQFF. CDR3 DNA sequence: TGTGCCAGCCGATTGGCTAGCGCTAACAATGAGCAGTTCTTC.

The CDR3 loop is CSVGLADVTDTQYF. CDR3 nucleotides: TGCAGCGTTGGACTAGCGGATGTCACAGATACGCAGTATTTT. The rearrangement joins TRBV29-1 to TRBJ2-3; TRBD2 aligns across 9 bases. The CDR3 spans 14 residues. The germline V gene has CDR1 SQVTM and CDR2 ANQGSEA. The V and J ends lost 4 bases and 2 bases, in that order; junction bases with no gene match: 4.

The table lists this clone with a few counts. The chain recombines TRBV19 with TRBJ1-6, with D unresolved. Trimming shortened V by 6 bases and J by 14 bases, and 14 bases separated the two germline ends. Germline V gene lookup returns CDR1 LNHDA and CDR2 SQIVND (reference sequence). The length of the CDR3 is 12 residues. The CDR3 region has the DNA TGTGCCAGTAGCTCGGGAAAATACACCCTCCACTTT. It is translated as CASSSGKYTLHF. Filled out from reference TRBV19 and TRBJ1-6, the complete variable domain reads DGGITQSPKYLFRKEGQNVTLSCEQNLNHDAMYWYRQDPGQGLRLIYYSQIVNDFQKGDIAEGYSVSREKKESFPLTVTSAQKNPTAFYLCASSSGKYTLHFGNGTRLTVT.

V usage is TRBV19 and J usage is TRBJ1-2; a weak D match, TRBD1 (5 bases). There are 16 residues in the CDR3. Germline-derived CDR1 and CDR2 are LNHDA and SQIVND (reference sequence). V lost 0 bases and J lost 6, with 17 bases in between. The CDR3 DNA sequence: TGTGCCAGTAGTATAGATCCCCGCGGGGGAACGGATGGCTACACCTTC. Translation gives CASSIDPRGGTDGYTF.

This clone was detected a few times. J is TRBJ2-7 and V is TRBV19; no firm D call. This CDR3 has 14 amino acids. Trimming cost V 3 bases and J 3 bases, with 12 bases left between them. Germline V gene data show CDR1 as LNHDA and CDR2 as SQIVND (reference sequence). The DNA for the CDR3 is TGTGCCAGTAGTATGGGCAGGAAGAACTACGAGCAGTACTTC. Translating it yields CASSMGRKNYEQYF.

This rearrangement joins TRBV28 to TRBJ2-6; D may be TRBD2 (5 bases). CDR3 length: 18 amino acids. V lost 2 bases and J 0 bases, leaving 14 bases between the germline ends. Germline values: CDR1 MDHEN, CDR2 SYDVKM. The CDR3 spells CASSLGSAWPSGANVLTF. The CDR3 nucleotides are TGTGCCAGCAGTTTAGGGAGTGCCTGGCCCTCTGGGGCCAACGTCCTGACTTTC. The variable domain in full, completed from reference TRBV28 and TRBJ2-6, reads DVKVTQSSRYLVKRTGEKVFLECVQDMDHENMFWYRQDPGLGLRLIYFSYDVKMKEKGDIPEGYSVSREKKERFSLILESASTNQTSMYLCASSLGSAWPSGANVLTFGAGSRLTVL.

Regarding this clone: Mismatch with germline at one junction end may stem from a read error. DNA of the CDR3: TGTGCCAGCAGTTTAGGCCTGACTAGCGGGGGATACGAGCAGTACTTC. It is translated as CASSLGLTSGGYEQYF. V usage is TRBV7-2 and J usage is TRBJ2-7; 12 bases align to TRBD2. The CDR3 totals 16 residues. Germline V gene sequence: CDR1 SGHTA, CDR2 FQGNSA.

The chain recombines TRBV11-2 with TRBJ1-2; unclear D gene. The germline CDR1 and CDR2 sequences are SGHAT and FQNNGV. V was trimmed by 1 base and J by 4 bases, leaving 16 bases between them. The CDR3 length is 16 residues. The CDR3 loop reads CASSLVLGPKPYGYTF. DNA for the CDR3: TGTGCCAGCAGCTTAGTACTAGGACCTAAACCCTATGGCTACACCTTC.

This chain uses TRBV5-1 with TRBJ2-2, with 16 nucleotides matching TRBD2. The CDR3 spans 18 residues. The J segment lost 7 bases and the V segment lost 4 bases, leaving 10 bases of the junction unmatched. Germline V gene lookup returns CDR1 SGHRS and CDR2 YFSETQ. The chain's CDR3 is CASSPSGLAGGPVGELFF. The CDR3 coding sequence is TGCGCCAGCAGCCCCTCGGGACTAGCGGGAGGGCCAGTCGGGGAGCTGTTTTTT.

CDR3 sequence (DNA): TGTGCCTGGAGTCCGGGGGGGGGAAACAATCAGCCCCAGCATTTT. Translating it yields CAWSPGGGNNQPQHF. The genes are TRBV30 and TRBJ1-5, with D perhaps TRBD1 (5 bases). Trimming left V 2 bases short and J 3 bases short, with 14 bases between. The germline CDR1 and CDR2 sequences are GTSNPN and SVGIG (reference sequence). The CDR3 spans 15 residues.

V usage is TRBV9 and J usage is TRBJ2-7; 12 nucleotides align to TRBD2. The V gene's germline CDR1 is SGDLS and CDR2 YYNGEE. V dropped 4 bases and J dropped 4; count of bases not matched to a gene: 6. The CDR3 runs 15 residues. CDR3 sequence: CASSPTTSGGYEQYF. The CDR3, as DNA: TGTGCCAGCAGCCCCACGACTAGCGGGGGTTACGAGCAGTACTTC. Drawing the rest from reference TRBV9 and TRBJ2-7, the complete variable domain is DSGVTQTPKHLITATGQRVTLRCSPRSGDLSVYWYQQSLDQGLQFLIQYYNGEERAKGNILERFSAQQFPDLHSELNLSSLELGDSALYFCASSPTTSGGYEQYFGPGTRLTVT.

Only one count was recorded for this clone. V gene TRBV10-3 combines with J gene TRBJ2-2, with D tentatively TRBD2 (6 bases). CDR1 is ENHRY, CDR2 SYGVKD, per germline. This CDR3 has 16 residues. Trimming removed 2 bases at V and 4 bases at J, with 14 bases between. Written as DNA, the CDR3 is TGTGCCATCAGTGAGGGGCGGGGTACAGGCACCGGGGAGCTGTTTTTT. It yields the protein CAISEGRGTGTGELFF.

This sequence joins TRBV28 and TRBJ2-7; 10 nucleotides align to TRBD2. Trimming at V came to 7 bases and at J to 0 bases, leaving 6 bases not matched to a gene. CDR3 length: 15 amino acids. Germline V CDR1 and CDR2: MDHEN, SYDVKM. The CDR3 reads CASTIPSGSSYEQYF. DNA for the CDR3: TGTGCCAGCACGATTCCTAGCGGGAGCTCCTACGAGCAGTACTTC. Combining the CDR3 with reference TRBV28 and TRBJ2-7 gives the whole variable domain DVKVTQSSRYLVKRTGEKVFLECVQDMDHENMFWYRQDPGLGLRLIYFSYDVKMKEKGDIPEGYSVSREKKERFSLILESASTNQTSMYLCASTIPSGSSYEQYFGPGTRLTVT.

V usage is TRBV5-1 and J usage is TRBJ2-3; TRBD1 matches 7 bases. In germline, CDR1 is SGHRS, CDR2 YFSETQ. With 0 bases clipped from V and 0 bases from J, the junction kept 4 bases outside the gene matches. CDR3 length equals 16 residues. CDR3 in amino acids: CASSLGTGFSTDTQYF. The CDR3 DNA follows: TGCGCCAGCAGCTTGGGGACAGGTTTCAGCACAGATACGCAGTATTTT.

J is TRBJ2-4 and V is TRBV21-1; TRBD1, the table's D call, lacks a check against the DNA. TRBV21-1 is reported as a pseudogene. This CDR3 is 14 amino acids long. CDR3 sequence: CSPPGQKAKNIQYF. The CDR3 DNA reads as TGTTCCCCCCCGGGACAGAAAGCCAAAAACATTCAGTACTTC.

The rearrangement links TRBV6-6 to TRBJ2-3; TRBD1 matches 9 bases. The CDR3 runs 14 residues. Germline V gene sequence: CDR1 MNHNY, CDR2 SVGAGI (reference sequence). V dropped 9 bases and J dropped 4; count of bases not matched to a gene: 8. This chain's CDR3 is CASCRDRESDTQYF. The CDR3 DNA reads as TGTGCCAGTTGCCGGGACAGGGAATCAGATACGCAGTATTTT.

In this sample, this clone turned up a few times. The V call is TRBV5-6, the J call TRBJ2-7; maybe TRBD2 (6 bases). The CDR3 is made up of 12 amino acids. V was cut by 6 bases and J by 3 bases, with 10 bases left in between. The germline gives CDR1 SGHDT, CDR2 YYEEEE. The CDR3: CASTLGGYEQYF. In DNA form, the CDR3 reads TGTGCCAGCACCCTGGGGGGCTACGAGCAGTACTTC.

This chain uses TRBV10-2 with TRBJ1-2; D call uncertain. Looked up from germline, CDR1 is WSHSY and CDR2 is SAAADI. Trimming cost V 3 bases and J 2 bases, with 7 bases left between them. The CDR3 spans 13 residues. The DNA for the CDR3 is TGCGCCAGCAGTGAAGAGGGAAACTATGGCTACACCTTC. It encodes CASSEEGNYGYTF.

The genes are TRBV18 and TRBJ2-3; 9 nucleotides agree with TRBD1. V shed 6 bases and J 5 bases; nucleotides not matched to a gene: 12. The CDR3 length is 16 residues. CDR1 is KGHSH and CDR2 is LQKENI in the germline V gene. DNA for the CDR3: TGTGCCAGCTCCCGGTCCGGGACAGGGTCTGTAGATACGCAGTATTTT. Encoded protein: CASSRSGTGSVDTQYF.